This TCR beta chain originates from a study of cytomegalovirus exposure and HLA in healthy donors. About the research overall: HLA-typed donors contributed 65 million to 85 million unique TCRs, which were held in an early data release.

Primers: 60 Vbeta forward and 13 Jbeta reverse. The protocol was immunoSEQ multiplex PCR, while the TCRdb copy is restricted to in-frame clones and leaves out a portion. This sample yields roughly 190,000 clones, of which roughly 80% are seen a single time; 1.5% to 2% belongs to the top ten. Germline V gives CDR1 SGHNT, CDR2 YENEEA. The CDR3 contains 16 residues. J lost 2 bases, V lost 3 bases, and 7 bases had no gene match. The sequenced material came from PBMCs. The source is a woman between 18 and 30 years old in good health and CMV-seronegative. V is TRBV11-3 and J is TRBJ2-3; 8 bases are shared with TRBD2. The CDR3 bases are TGTGCCAGCAGCTTTTTTACGGGAGGGTACACAGATACGCAGTATTTT. It codes for CASSFFTGGYTDTQYF.